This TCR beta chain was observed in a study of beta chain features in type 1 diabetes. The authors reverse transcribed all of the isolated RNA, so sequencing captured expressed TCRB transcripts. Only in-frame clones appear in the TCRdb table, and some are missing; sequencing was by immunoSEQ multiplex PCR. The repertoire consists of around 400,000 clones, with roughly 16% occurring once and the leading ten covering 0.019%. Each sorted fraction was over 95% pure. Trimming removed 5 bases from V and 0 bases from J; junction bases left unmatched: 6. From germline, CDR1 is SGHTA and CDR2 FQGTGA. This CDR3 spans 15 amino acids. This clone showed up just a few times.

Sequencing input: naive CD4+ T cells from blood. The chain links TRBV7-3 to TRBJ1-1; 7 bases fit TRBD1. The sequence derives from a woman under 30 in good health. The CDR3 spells CASSNDRVLNTEAFF. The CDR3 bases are TGTGCCAGCAGCAACGACAGGGTATTGAACACTGAAGCTTTCTTT.